The following is a T cell receptor beta chain sequence with its context. As yet, its antigen is unknown. iRepertoire HTBI primers and Arm-PCR of CDR3 regions built TCR beta libraries. TCRdb analysed the multiplex PCR reads with MiXCR anew, one entry per CDR3 protein. The data contain almost 450,000 distinct CDR3 sequences, about a sixth of them singletons. Time point described: newly diagnosed GD, antithyroid drugs for less than 3 months. Following extraction of RNA from PBMCs, that RNA was used to make the TCR library. Germline lookup yields CDR1 SGHTA and CDR2 FQGNSA. This CDR3 is built from 13 residues. Deletions cut 1 base from V and 7 bases from J, with 11 bases between. The data belong to a study of regulatory T cells in long-lasting Graves disease. Study observations and caveats: It was in persistent disease that TRBV28, TRBJ1-2 and TRBJ2-5 were favored. The study found persistent patients shared more public clonotypes (more than 2,500) than new patients (roughly 880). Persistent Graves' cases showed lower TCR diversity than newly diagnosed cases.

This same sample was also part of a study on T cells in Graves' hyperthyroidism and ophthalmopathy. As reported in that work: The study enrolled patients aged 18 to 65 with newly diagnosed hyperthyroidism of under 2 months' duration.

V and J are TRBV7-2 and TRBJ2-7; the D gene is possibly TRBD2 (5 bases). This sample comprised peripheral blood mononuclear cells (PBMCs), obtained at new diagnosis, from a patient treated with antithyroid drugs. The receptor's source is a woman aged 30 to 39 with Graves disease. The CDR3 nucleotides are TGTGCCAGCAGCTTAGAGAGGGTAGAGGAGCAGTACTTC. This sequence encodes CASSLERVEEQYF.